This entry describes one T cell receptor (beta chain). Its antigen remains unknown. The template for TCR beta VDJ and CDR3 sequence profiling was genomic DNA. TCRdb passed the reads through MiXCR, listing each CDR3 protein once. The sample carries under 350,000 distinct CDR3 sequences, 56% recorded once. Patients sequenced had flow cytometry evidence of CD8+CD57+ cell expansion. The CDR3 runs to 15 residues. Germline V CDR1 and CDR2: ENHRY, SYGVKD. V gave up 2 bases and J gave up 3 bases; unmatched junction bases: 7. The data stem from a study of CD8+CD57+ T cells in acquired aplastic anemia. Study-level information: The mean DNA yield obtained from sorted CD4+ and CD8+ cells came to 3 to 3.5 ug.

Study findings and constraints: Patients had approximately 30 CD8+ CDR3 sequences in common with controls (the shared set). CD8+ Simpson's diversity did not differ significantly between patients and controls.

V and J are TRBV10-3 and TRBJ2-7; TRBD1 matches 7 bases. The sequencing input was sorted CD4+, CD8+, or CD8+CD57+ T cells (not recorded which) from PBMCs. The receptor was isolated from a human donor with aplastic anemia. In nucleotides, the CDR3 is TGTGCCATCAGTGAGGACAGGGTCTTAGTCTACGAGCAGTACTTC. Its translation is CAISEDRVLVYEQYF.